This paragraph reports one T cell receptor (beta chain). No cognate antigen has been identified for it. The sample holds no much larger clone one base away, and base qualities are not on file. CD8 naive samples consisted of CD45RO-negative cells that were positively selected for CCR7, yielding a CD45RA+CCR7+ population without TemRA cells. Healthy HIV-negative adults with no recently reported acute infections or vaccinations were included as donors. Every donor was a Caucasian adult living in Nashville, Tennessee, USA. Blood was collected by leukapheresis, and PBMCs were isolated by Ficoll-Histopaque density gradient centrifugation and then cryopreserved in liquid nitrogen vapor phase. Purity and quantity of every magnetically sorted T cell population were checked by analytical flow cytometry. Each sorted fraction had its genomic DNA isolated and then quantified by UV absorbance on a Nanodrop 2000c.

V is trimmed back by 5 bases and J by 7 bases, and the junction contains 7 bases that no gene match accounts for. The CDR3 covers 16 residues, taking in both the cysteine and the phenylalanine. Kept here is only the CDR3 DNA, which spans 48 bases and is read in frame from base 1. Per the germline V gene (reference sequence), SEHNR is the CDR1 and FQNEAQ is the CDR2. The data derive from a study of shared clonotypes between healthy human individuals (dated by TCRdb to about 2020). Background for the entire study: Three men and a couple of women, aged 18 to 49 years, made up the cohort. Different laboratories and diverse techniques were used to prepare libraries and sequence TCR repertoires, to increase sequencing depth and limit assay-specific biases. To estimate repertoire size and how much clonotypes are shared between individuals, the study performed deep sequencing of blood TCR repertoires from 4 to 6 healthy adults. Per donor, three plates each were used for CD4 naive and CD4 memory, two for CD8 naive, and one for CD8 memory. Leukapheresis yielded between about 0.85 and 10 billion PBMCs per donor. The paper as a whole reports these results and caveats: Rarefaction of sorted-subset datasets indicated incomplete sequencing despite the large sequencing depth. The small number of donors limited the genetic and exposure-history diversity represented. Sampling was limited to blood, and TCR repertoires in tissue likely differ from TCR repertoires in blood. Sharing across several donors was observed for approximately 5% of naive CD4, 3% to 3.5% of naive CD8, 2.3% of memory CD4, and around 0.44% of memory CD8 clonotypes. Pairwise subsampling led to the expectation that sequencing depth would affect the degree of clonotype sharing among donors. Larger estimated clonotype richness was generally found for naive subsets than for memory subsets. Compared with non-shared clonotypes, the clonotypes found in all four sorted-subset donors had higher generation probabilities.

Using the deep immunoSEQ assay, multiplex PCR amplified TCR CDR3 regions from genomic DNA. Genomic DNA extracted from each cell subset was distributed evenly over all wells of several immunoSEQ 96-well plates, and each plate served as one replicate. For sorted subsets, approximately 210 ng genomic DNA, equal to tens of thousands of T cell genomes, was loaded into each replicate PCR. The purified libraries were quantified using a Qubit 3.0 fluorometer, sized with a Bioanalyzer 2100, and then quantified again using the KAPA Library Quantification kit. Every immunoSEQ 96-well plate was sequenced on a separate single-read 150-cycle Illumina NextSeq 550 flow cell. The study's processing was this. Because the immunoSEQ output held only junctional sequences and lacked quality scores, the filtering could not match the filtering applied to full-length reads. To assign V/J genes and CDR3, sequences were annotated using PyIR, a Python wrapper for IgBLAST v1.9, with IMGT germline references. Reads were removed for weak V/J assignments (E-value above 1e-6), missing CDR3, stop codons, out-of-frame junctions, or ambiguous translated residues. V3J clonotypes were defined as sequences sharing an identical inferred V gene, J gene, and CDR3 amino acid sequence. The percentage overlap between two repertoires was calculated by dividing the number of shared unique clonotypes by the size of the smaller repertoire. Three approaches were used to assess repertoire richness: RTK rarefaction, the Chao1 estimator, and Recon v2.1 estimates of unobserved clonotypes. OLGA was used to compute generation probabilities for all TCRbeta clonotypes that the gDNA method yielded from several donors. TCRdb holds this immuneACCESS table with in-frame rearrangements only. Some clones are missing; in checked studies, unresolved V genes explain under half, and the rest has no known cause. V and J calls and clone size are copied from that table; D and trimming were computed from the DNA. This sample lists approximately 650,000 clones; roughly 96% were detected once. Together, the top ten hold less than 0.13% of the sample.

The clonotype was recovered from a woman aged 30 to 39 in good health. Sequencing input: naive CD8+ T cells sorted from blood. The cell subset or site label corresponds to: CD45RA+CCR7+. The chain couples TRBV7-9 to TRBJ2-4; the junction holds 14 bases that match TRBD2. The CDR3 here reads CASSRLAGGLINIQYF. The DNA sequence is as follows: TGTGCCAGCAGCCGACTAGCGGGAGGGTTAATCAACATTCAGTACTTC. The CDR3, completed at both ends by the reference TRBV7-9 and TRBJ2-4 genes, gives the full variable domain DTGVSQNPRHKITKRGQNVTFRCDPISEHNRLYWYRQTLGQGPEFLTYFQNEAQLEKSRLLSDRFSAERPKGSFSTLEIQRTEQGDSAMYLCASSRLAGGLINIQYFGAGTRLSVL.